This T cell receptor (beta chain) was captured in a study of cytomegalovirus exposure and HLA in healthy donors. The PCR ran on 60 Vbeta and 13 Jbeta primers. The data were produced by immunoSEQ multiplex PCR, yet TCRdb's version contains in-frame clones alone and is incomplete. This sample has around 170,000 clones; around four fifths occur once, and the top ten carry approximately 1.4%. This CDR3 spans 11 amino acids. Between the trimmed V and J ends, which lost 6 bases and 10 bases, there was a span of 13 bases. Germline loops: CDR1 DFQATT, CDR2 SNEGSKA (reference sequence). The J gene is TRBJ2-1, the V gene TRBV20-1, with D maybe TRBD1 (6 bases). The sequence was obtained from a woman aged 18-35 years in good health and CMV-seronegative. Specimen: PBMCs. CDR3 residues: CSAEGVREQFF. The DNA of the CDR3 is TGCAGTGCCGAGGGGGTCCGGGAGCAGTTCTTC.